A single sample is the source of the 32 T cell receptor beta chains below, sequenced in a study of T cell responses to AZD1222 COVID-19 vaccine. Clones were sequenced by immunoSEQ multiplex PCR, and TCRdb holds only the in-frame ones, with some missing. Here the sample spans around 160,000 clones, 85% to 95% being singletons. This specimen consisted of peripheral blood, obtained on day 0 of AZD1222 vaccination. These receptors were obtained from an adult in good health.

The chain's CDR3 is CASRTDRQRTYEQYF. CDR3 sequence (DNA): TGTGCCAGCAGGACAGACCGCCAGCGTACCTACGAGCAGTACTTC. The chain uses TRBV6-5 and TRBJ2-7, with a weak D call TRBD1 (5 bases). The V gene's germline CDR1 is MNHEY and CDR2 SVGAGI. The V end lost 6 bases, the J end lost 2 bases, and 17 bases lay between the germline ends. The length of the CDR3 is 15 residues.

The rearrangement links TRBV4-2 to TRBJ2-2; D gene ambiguous. V was shortened by 5 bases and J by 2 bases, with 9 bases between the two germline ends. This CDR3 is 14 amino acids long. CDR1 and CDR2 from the germline V gene are LGHNA and YNFKEQ. Here the CDR3 DNA reads TGTGCCAGCAGCGGTCCACCAAACACCGGGGAGCTGTTTTTT. Its translation is CASSGPPNTGELFF.

V and J are TRBV15 and TRBJ1-2, with D maybe TRBD1 (5 bases). The CDR3 extends over 16 amino acids. The V gene's germline CDR1 is LNHNV and CDR2 YYDKDF (reference sequence). The V end was cut by 0 bases, the J end by 6 bases, with 17 bases between. The CDR3 DNA is TGTGCCACCAGCAGAGATTTCCCCCGGGGGTCTGATGGCTACACCTTC. Protein sequence: CATSRDFPRGSDGYTF.

CDR3 nucleotides: TGTGCCAGCAGCTTAGGACAGGGGGTCTATCAGCCCCAGCATTTT. It specifies CASSLGQGVYQPQHF. The gene calls are TRBV7-9 and TRBJ1-5; 9 bases are shared with TRBD1. The V and J ends lost 1 base and 5 bases, in that order; junction bases with no gene match: 3. Looked up from germline, CDR1 is SEHNR and CDR2 is FQNEAQ (reference sequence). CDR3 size: 15 residues.

In its sample, this clone was seen once. The DNA for the CDR3 is TGTGCCACCAGCAGAGAAGCGGCCTCGACCCAGTACTTC. Encoded protein: CATSREAASTQYF. The chain uses TRBV15 and TRBJ2-5, with D perhaps matching TRBD2 (5 bases). The CDR3 length is 13 residues. The germline V gene has CDR1 LNHNV and CDR2 YYDKDF (reference sequence). Trimming took 0 bases from V and 7 from J, leaving 9 bases between them.

This rearrangement joins TRBV12-3 or TRBV12-4 to TRBJ1-2; possible D gene TRBD1, 6 bases. This CDR3 has 13 amino acids. Trimming shortened V by 6 bases and J by 7 bases, and 15 bases separated the two germline ends. The CDR3 is CASSLSGGSGYTF. For the CDR3, the DNA is TGTGCCAGCAGCCTCTCGGGGGGCTCTGGCTACACCTTC.

This clone was seen a handful of times. The chain employs TRBV5-5 and TRBJ2-3; D is unresolved. The V gene lost 0 bases and the J gene lost 0 bases, with 8 bases spanning the gap. There are 15 residues in the CDR3. Germline-derived CDR1 and CDR2 are SGHKS and YYEKEE (reference sequence). For the CDR3, the DNA is TGTGCCAGCAGCTTGGCCGGGTTGAGCACAGATACGCAGTATTTT. Residues: CASSLAGLSTDTQYF.

The chain couples TRBV7-3 to TRBJ1-1, with TRBD1 matching over 11 bases. This CDR3 is built from 16 residues. The germline CDR1 and CDR2 sequences are SGHTA and FQGTGA. V was pared by 4 bases and J by 4 bases, with 8 bases of the junction left unmatched. The CDR3 loop reads CASSSGQGAPATEAFF. The CDR3 DNA reads TGTGCCAGCAGCTCCGGACAGGGGGCGCCGGCCACTGAAGCTTTCTTT.

V usage is TRBV11-2 and J usage is TRBJ1-1; TRBD1 is a possible D gene (5 bases). V dropped 0 bases and J dropped 6 bases, with 20 bases sitting between them. CDR3 length: 17 residues. The germline gives CDR1 SGHAT, CDR2 FQNNGV. Written as DNA, the CDR3 is TGTGCCAGCAGCTTAGACTACAGGACTCTCCCTGAGTCTGAAGCTTTCTTT. Amino acids: CASSLDYRTLPESEAFF.

This sequence joins TRBV19 and TRBJ2-1, with 8 bases that match TRBD1. The V and J ends lost 4 bases and 5 bases, in that order; junction bases with no gene match: 16. The CDR3 extends over 18 amino acids. Per germline, CDR1 LNHDA and CDR2 SQIVND (reference sequence). CDR3 amino acids: CASSTSRSPGQVNNEQFF. CDR3 sequence (DNA): TGTGCCAGTAGTACCAGCCGTTCCCCGGGACAGGTGAACAATGAGCAGTTCTTC.

The chain joins TRBV18 to TRBJ2-7; D may correspond to TRBD1 or TRBD2 (5 bases each). Germline values: CDR1 KGHSH, CDR2 LQKENI. V was trimmed by 2 bases and J by 1 base, leaving 12 bases between them. CDR3 size: 15 residues. CDR3 bases: TGTGCCAGCTCACCAGGATGGGACCCTTCCTACGAGCAGTACTTC. It encodes CASSPGWDPSYEQYF.

V and J are TRBV11-3 and TRBJ2-2; no clear D gene. This CDR3 region has 13 residues. In germline, CDR1 is SGHNT, CDR2 YENEEA. V dropped 4 bases and J dropped 1 base, with 4 bases sitting between them. The CDR3 loop reads CASSSLNTGELFF. The CDR3 region has the DNA TGTGCCAGCAGCTCTCTGAACACCGGGGAGCTGTTTTTT.

This clone appeared a single time. The chain links TRBV19 to TRBJ2-3; D possibly uses TRBD1 or TRBD2 (5 bases each). This CDR3 contains 13 residues. V shed 7 bases and J shed 3 bases, with 11 bases lying between them. Germline CDR1 LNHDA, CDR2 SQIVND (reference sequence). The CDR3 region has the DNA TGTGCCAGTATGGCCAGGGAGACAGATACGCAGTATTTT. Translated: CASMARETDTQYF.

CDR3 sequence reads: CASSGTGSVNTEAFF. Here the CDR3 DNA reads TGCGCCAGCAGCGGCACAGGGTCGGTAAACACTGAAGCTTTCTTT. V usage is TRBV5-1 and J usage is TRBJ1-1; tentatively, D is TRBD1 (6 bases). This CDR3 comprises 15 residues. V shed 4 bases and J shed 2 bases, with 15 bases lying between them. Germline lookup yields CDR1 SGHRS and CDR2 YFSETQ.

The J gene is TRBJ1-1, the V gene TRBV27; no clear D gene. The V gene lost 1 base and the J gene lost 2 bases, with 8 bases spanning the gap. The germline V gene encodes CDR1 MNHEY and CDR2 SMNVEV (reference sequence). CDR3 size: 14 residues. CDR3 DNA sequence: TGTGCCAGCAGTTTATGGGGAGCCAACACTGAAGCTTTCTTT. This translates into CASSLWGANTEAFF.

The J gene is TRBJ2-5, the V gene TRBV6-6; D not resolved. V lost 4 bases and J 4 bases, leaving 19 bases between the germline ends. This CDR3 region has 16 residues. CDR1 and CDR2 (germline): MNHNY, SVGAGI (reference sequence). CDR3 sequence: CASSSNDESPRETQYF. Written as DNA, the CDR3 is TGTGCCAGCAGTTCCAATGATGAATCCCCCAGAGAGACCCAGTACTTC.

The count of this clone is one. The chain uses TRBV10-1 and TRBJ1-2; D is possibly TRBD1 (6 bases). CDR3 length equals 18 residues. V lost 2 bases, J lost 1 base, and 20 bases lay in between. Germline V gene sequence: CDR1 WNHNN, CDR2 SYGVQD (reference sequence). In DNA form, the CDR3 reads TGCGCCAGCAGTGAGCCGGCACCCCGAGAGGGGGTTAACTATGGCTACACCTTC. It specifies CASSEPAPREGVNYGYTF.

The chain couples TRBV9 to TRBJ2-7; D perhaps matches TRBD2 (6 bases). The germline gives CDR1 SGDLS, CDR2 YYNGEE. Trimming pared 4 bases from V and 7 bases from J, leaving 18 bases between. This CDR3 contains 14 residues. CDR3 protein: CASSPLPRAGEQYF. The CDR3 bases are TGTGCCAGCAGCCCACTCCCCCGGGCGGGGGAGCAGTACTTC.

V and J are TRBV9 and TRBJ2-7, with 7 bases that match TRBD1. Germline CDR1 is SGDLS and CDR2 is YYNGEE. This CDR3 comprises 14 residues. After removal of 4 bases from V and 1 base from J, the junction contained 5 bases not matched to a gene. In DNA, the CDR3 is TGTGCCAGCAGCCCCCGACAGGGTTCCTACGAGCAGTACTTC. This sequence encodes CASSPRQGSYEQYF. The entire variable domain, with the rest obtained from reference TRBV9 and TRBJ2-7, is as follows: DSGVTQTPKHLITATGQRVTLRCSPRSGDLSVYWYQQSLDQGLQFLIQYYNGEERAKGNILERFSAQQFPDLHSELNLSSLELGDSALYFCASSPRQGSYEQYFGPGTRLTVT.

The DNA for the CDR3 is TGTGCCAGCTCCCCTGGGGGGCCTCAGCTTAACTATGGCTACACCTTC. Its translation: CASSPGGPQLNYGYTF. The chain uses TRBV18 and TRBJ1-2, with a weak D call TRBD1 (6 bases). CDR3 size: 16 residues. Germline loops: CDR1 KGHSH, CDR2 LQKENI. V lost 6 bases and J 1 base, leaving 18 bases between the germline ends. The full variable domain, with the rest looked up from reference TRBV18 and TRBJ1-2, is NAGVMQNPRHLVRRRGQEARLRCSPMKGHSHVYWYRQLPEEGLKFMVYLQKENIIDESGMPKERFSAEFPKEGPSILRIQQVVRGDSAAYFCASSPGGPQLNYGYTFGSGTRLTVV.

Only a few counts were recorded for this clone. The chain carries TRBV2 and TRBJ1-1; D unclear. The CDR3 is 14 amino acids. V lost 7 bases, J lost 7 bases, and 19 bases lay in between. Per the germline V gene, CDR1 is SNHLY and CDR2 is FYNNEI. This CDR3 is CASISGPNAGEAFF. In DNA form, the CDR3 reads TGTGCCAGCATCTCCGGACCCAATGCGGGTGAAGCTTTCTTT.

V usage is TRBV4-1 and J usage is TRBJ1-5; tentatively, D is TRBD1 (5 bases). The length of the CDR3 is 15 residues. V was pared by 0 bases and J by 5 bases, with 11 bases between. Germline lookup yields CDR1 MGHRA and CDR2 YSYEKL. CDR3 bases: TGCGCCAGCAGCCAAGACGGCCAGGGCGATCAGCCCCAGCATTTT. It encodes CASSQDGQGDQPQHF.

This sequence joins TRBV4-2 and TRBJ2-5, with 8 nucleotides matching TRBD2. V shed 0 bases, J shed 5 bases, and the junction held 17 bases outside the gene matches. The CDR3 length is 19 residues. Germline values: CDR1 LGHNA, CDR2 YNFKEQ. The CDR3: CASSQERGLAGLQGETQYF. CDR3 bases: TGTGCCAGCAGCCAAGAAAGGGGCCTAGCGGGTCTACAAGGGGAGACCCAGTACTTC.

The chain employs TRBV5-1 and TRBJ1-6; possibly TRBD1 for D (5 bases). The CDR3 covers 12 residues. Trimming stripped 7 bases from V and 7 bases from J, with 9 bases between. From germline, CDR1 is SGHRS and CDR2 YFSETQ. DNA of the CDR3: TGCGCCAGCTCTAGGGGAAATTCACCCCTCCACTTT. It specifies CASSRGNSPLHF.

This clone appeared a single time. V and J are TRBV29-1 and TRBJ2-2; 9 positions agree with TRBD1. The trim removed 1 base at V and 4 bases at J, leaving 7 bases unmatched. This CDR3 has 16 residues. The V gene's germline CDR1 is SQVTM and CDR2 ANQGSEA. The CDR3 sequence is CSVEGYDRGTTGELFF. The DNA for the CDR3 is TGCAGCGTTGAAGGGTATGACAGGGGGACCACCGGGGAGCTGTTTTTT.

The V and J genes are TRBV9 and TRBJ2-7; 9 bases map to TRBD2. The V gene end was trimmed by 4 bases and the J gene end by 2 bases; junction bases not matched to a gene: 7. Germline V gene lookup returns CDR1 SGDLS and CDR2 YYNGEE. The CDR3 is 15 amino acids. In nucleotides, the CDR3 is TGTGCCAGCAGCCCCCGCGCTAGCGGGACCTACGAGCAGTACTTC. It specifies CASSPRASGTYEQYF.

This chain links TRBV5-1 with TRBJ2-1; 8 bases map to TRBD2. CDR1 and CDR2 from the germline V gene are SGHRS and YFSETQ. The CDR3 runs to 16 residues. The ends lost 2 bases at V and 7 bases at J; junction bases unmatched: 11. The CDR3 loop reads CASSFGSGSPTNEQFF. CDR3 bases: TGCGCCAGCAGCTTTGGAAGCGGGAGCCCTACAAATGAGCAGTTCTTC. Full variable domain (missing parts from reference TRBV5-1 and TRBJ2-1): KAGVTQTPRYLIKTRGQQVTLSCSPISGHRSVSWYQQTPGQGLQFLFEYFSETQRNKGNFPGRFSGRQFSNSRSEMNVSTLELGDSALYLCASSFGSGSPTNEQFFGPGTRLTVL.

The chain joins TRBV7-9 to TRBJ1-6; 8 nucleotides agree with TRBD1. The length of the CDR3 is 15 residues. Germline V gene sequence: CDR1 SEHNR, CDR2 FQNEAQ (reference sequence). V dropped 0 bases and J dropped 8; count of bases not matched to a gene: 3. The CDR3 DNA reads TGTGCCAGCAGCTTAGCTTCAGGGGGCGATTCACCCCTCCACTTT. It yields the protein CASSLASGGDSPLHF.

The chain is built from TRBV6-2 or TRBV6-3 and TRBJ1-5; TRBD1 is a possible D gene (6 bases). V lost 2 bases to trimming and J lost 2 bases, with 13 bases between them. This CDR3 contains 16 residues. CDR1 MNHEY and CDR2 SVGEGT come from the germline V gene. Here the CDR3 DNA reads TGTGCCAGCAGTTACGGGGGGGGCGTCGGCAATCAGCCCCAGCATTTT. This sequence encodes CASSYGGGVGNQPQHF.

The CDR3 DNA reads TGTGCCAGCAGTCTGACAGGGTTCAGCAATCAGCCCCAGCATTTT. Protein: CASSLTGFSNQPQHF. The chain joins TRBV27 to TRBJ1-5, with 7 bases aligning to TRBD1. This CDR3 region has 15 residues. With V trimmed by 5 bases and J by 1 base, 5 bases remained unmatched. Germline V lookup: CDR1 MNHEY, CDR2 SMNVEV (reference sequence).

This clone was recorded once. The chain combines TRBV5-6 with TRBJ1-5, with unresolved D. This CDR3 is 15 amino acids long. The ends were cut back, 4 bases at V and 0 bases at J, with 11 bases in the middle. CDR1 is SGHDT, CDR2 YYEEEE, per germline. The CDR3 coding sequence is TGTGCCAGCAGCCGAGGCGGGTATAGCAATCAGCCCCAGCATTTT. It codes for CASSRGGYSNQPQHF.

Only a few counts were recorded for this clone. This chain links TRBV9 with TRBJ2-3; D is perhaps TRBD2 (5 bases). This CDR3 is built from 15 residues. CDR1 and CDR2 (germline): SGDLS, YYNGEE. Between the trimmed V and J ends, which lost 0 bases and 7 bases, there was a span of 15 bases. In DNA, the CDR3 is TGTGCCAGCAGCGTAGATGGCGAGGGCGGTTATACGCAGTATTTT. This sequence encodes CASSVDGEGGYTQYF. Combining the CDR3 with reference TRBV9 and TRBJ2-3 gives the whole variable domain DSGVTQTPKHLITATGQRVTLRCSPRSGDLSVYWYQQSLDQGLQFLIQYYNGEERAKGNILERFSAQQFPDLHSELNLSSLELGDSALYFCASSVDGEGGYTQYFGPGTRLTVL.